Given below is one TCR beta chain in context. Its antigen target is currently unknown. Base qualities are not provided; no much larger clone lies one nucleotide away. This sample is part of a study of cytomegalovirus exposure and HLA in healthy donors (dated by TCRdb to about 2017). With respect to the entire study: In an earlier analysis of fewer than 750 of the donors, around 300 Gb of sequence data and approximately 100 million unique TCR beta sequences from 180 million or so T cells were reported. Approximately 300 gigabases of sequencing data and roughly 80 million unique TCR sequences made up an early release that covered under 750 HLA-typed donors. The genetic ancestry cluster associated with self-reported Caucasian donors included around 76% of the roughly 400 genotyped donors. The aim of the study was to test whether cataloging public T cell receptors could identify signatures of past pathogen exposure. The study used immunosequencing to profile the T cell repertoires of more than 650 subjects and linked those repertoires to cytomegalovirus serostatus. Along with the roughly 710-subject first cohort, a separate validation cohort of 120 different subjects was used. High-throughput TCR immunosequencing, statistical association of individual TCRs with disease status, and machine learning were combined to predict cytomegalovirus infection status. A later analysis re-examined previously published TCR beta repertoires from around 670 donors and added high-resolution HLA genotyping to investigate patterns of TCR occurrence. The later analysis used no new phenotypic data to find candidate immune exposures, relying instead on TCR beta sequences and their occurrence across donors. An earlier analysis of approximately 640 of the donors applied high-throughput TCR beta sequencing to assess whether each TCR beta V gene segment acted as functional or pseudogenic. Donor age, sex, ethnicity and CMV serostatus were compiled alongside the repertoire data. A later genetic analysis took genome-wide SNP genotypes for about 55% of the 666 donors and used that subset as a discovery cohort. Every repertoire in the discovery cohort had been generated on one and the same sequencing platform. HLA typing included class I and class II loci at four-digit resolution. The number of donors typed differed by locus, with 629-630 for A, B, C, DRB1 and DQB1, more than 500 for DQA1, nearly 610 for DPA1, and some 440 for DPB1. Four to six DR-DQ haplotypes were handled as single units for association and clustering, since linkage in the cohort was strong. Among some 410 genotyped donors of the cohort, an average of roughly 230,000 unique TCR beta nucleotide sequences was sequenced per donor, of which about 18% were non-productive. General findings and caveats noted by the study authors: In an earlier analysis of 587 of the donors, most TCR beta V segments appeared in productive rearrangements about 87% or about 30% of the time, broadly matching IMGT annotations. The sequencing pipeline was judged likely to have produced a cluster of highly shared sequence variants as a technical artifact. When HLA alleles, especially DR and DQ, strongly co-occurred, attributing TCR associations to individual alleles was difficult. Compared with the roughly 600-donor mean, donors in an Asian-associated ancestry cluster had fewer N-insertions in productive TCRs, according to a later genetic analysis. Cytomegalovirus status was reported to be diagnosed by the classifier with high specificity and sensitivity in both the original and validation cohorts. Immune exposure information for the cohort was limited to CMV serostatus. In a later analysis, several top co-occurrence clusters were reported to appear linked to parvovirus B19, influenza, CMV and Epstein-Barr virus. In a later analysis, HLA-associated TCR beta chains showed more clonal expansion and lower generation probabilities than non-associated chains that were equally common. Linkage disequilibrium might explain the correlated functional status among segregating V segments, but an unknown experimental factor could not be excluded. The authors suggested that the approach could potentially be generalized to other disease states and immunological phenotypes. A total of about 180 TCR beta chains were listed by the study as associated with cytomegalovirus. A later genetic analysis associated a missense DCLRE1C variant with V-gene and J-gene trimming of TCR beta chains, and an independent cohort replicated the association. Presence/absence analyses assumed roughly uniform sequencing depth across donors, an assumption that may not hold. Because counts were too low, more than 15 rarely observed V segments, including chromosome 9 orphons, were left out of the earlier analysis of 587 of the donors. HLA typing was unavailable for some donors at each locus, so association tests used only the typed subset. Some IMGT-functional V segments, including TRBV6-2 and TRBV6-3, could not be distinguished by the 87-base-pair reads and were therefore excluded. In vitro tests confirmed that a few of the cytomegalovirus-associated TCR beta chains recognize cytomegalovirus antigens. This cohort had only TCR beta chains sequenced, and the lack of alpha or paired-chain data limited which features could be detected. While some public TCRs were present in many individuals, most TCR sequences turned up only very rarely across donors. A further reported finding was that TCR beta sequences accurately predicted the HLA-A and HLA-B alleles for most subjects in the first cohort. A later analysis found that most CMV-associated TCR beta chains appeared HLA-restricted, with HLA associations seemingly driven largely by CMV exposure. In a later analysis, the rate of TCR association differed among HLA loci, with DRB1 alleles having the most associated TCRs and HLA-C alleles having the fewest. In a later analysis, 16,951 TCR beta sequences were associated with specific HLA alleles at a false discovery rate of 0.05.

Library generation was performed with the immunoSEQ multiplex PCR assay. For the multiplex PCR, a mixture combining 60 forward primers for TCR Vbeta segments and 13 reverse primers for TCR Jbeta segments was used. The CDR3 region of rearranged TCR beta genes was amplified from genomic DNA by a multiplex PCR assay. On the Illumina HiSeq System, the amplified TCR beta libraries were sequenced as 87-base-pair reads. For the original study's pipeline: A later analysis tallied around 80 million unique TCR beta chains across the 550 to 850 repertoires, and some 12 million of those chains were shared by two or more donors. A nearest-neighbor algorithm error-corrected the raw reads and collapsed the reads into unique sequences, merging closely related sequences to remove PCR and sequencing errors. V, D and J gene segments were assigned by aligning CDR3 sequences to IMGT reference sequences. For a sequence to be retained, a match of at least six nucleotides to both a V gene segment and a J gene segment was required. A rearrangement was called productive if the CDR3 had no stop codons and remained in frame with V and J, and every other rearrangement was called non-productive. Following IMGT convention, CDR3 was defined as the stretch from the second conserved V-encoded cysteine to the conserved J-encoded phenylalanine. In an earlier analysis of more than 550 of the donors, sequences lacking an unambiguous match to a single V gene segment were excluded. In an earlier analysis of 450 to 700 of the donors, V segments were called functional above 56.7% productive rearrangements and were called segregating when the between-donor standard deviation exceeded 5%. A statistical classification framework was built for diagnosing cytomegalovirus status from the catalog of TCR beta chain sequences. A later analysis assigned V and J genes by comparing TCR nucleotide sequences with IMGT/GENE-DB human TR gene sequences. A later analysis assigned CDR3 sequences and most-parsimonious VDJ recombination scenarios with the TCRdist pipeline. In a later analysis, each TCR beta chain was defined by its CDR3 amino acid sequence together with its V-gene family, and reads lacking a unique V-gene family were excluded. As a way to deal with suspected cross-contamination and a sequencing artifact, a later analysis dropped hundreds of nucleotide sequences that were highly shared and had low generation probability. In a later analysis, a clonal expansion index was calculated for each public chain from normalized within-repertoire ranks of inferred template counts. In a later analysis, generation probabilities were computed with a VDJ recombination model fitted to out-of-frame rearrangements, and the resulting probabilities were checked against IGoR. In a later analysis, TCR-TCR, TCR-HLA and TCR-CMV co-occurrence was scored with hypergeometric tests, and a repertoire-size bias correction was applied to TCR pairs. To estimate false discovery rates, a later analysis permuted the HLA or CMV assignments 20 times. In a later analysis, co-occurring TCRs were grouped using DBSCAN, with TCRdist sequence similarity added in when clustering inside HLA-allele-positive subsets. Repertoires with fewer than 30,000 or more than 120,000 public chains were left out of co-occurrence clustering, as were about 5 repertoires with anomalous nucleotide sharing. TCRdb took this table from immuneACCESS and kept in-frame rearrangements with V and J called. Such tables lack part of the clones; where checked against another copy, unresolved V genes explain under half of the gap, and the rest is unexplained. That table furnishes V, J and clone size, whereas the DNA furnished D and trimming. Here the sample has over 75,000 clones; almost 80% occur a single time. The top ten clonotypes cover 6% of the sample.

The cohort comprised some 730 healthy bone marrow donors. Cohort members were all nominally healthy when sampled, although unrecorded immune exposures were likely present. The donor tested CMV seronegative and was one of the 352 seronegative cohort members. Every donor gave a peripheral blood sample, and the peripheral blood mononuclear cells from that sample were used for TCR beta sequencing. The Qiagen DNeasy Blood Extraction Kit was used to extract genomic DNA from the blood cell samples. CDR1 and CDR2 were assigned from the germline V gene as SGHDT and YYEEEE. Unmatched junction bases come to 3, with V trimmed by 0 bases and J by 4 bases. Measured from the cysteine to the phenylalanine, the CDR3 is 15 residues long. CDR3 DNA is the only sequence kept; it has 45 bases, read in frame from the first base.

Input material: PBMCs. The clonotype was recovered from a female donor in good health and CMV-seronegative. Recombination linked TRBV5-6 to TRBJ1-4, with 7 bases matching TRBD1. CDR3 region: CASSLVTGINEKLFF. The DNA sequence is as follows: TGTGCCAGCAGCTTGGTGACAGGGATTAATGAAAAACTGTTTTTT.